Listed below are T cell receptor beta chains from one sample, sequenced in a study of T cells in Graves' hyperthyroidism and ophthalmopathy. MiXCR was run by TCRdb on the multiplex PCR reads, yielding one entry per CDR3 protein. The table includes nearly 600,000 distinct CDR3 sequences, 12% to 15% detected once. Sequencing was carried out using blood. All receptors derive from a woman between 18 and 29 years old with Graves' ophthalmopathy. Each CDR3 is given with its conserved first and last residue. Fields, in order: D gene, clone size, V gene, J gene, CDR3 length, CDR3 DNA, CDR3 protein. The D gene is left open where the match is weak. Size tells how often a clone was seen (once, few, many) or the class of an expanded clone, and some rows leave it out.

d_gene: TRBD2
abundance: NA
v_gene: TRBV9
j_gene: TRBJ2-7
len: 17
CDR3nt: TGTGCCAGCAGCACCGGGACTAGCGGGAGTGGCTTTTACGAGCAGTACTTC
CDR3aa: CASSTGTSGSGFYEQYF

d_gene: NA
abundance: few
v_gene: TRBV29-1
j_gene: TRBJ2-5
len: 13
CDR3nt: TGCAGCGTCCCAGGGCCAGGGGAGGAGACCCAGTACTTC
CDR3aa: CSVPGPGEETQYF

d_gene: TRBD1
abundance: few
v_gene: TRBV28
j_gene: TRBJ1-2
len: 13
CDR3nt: TGTGCCAGCAGGACAGGACAGGGGTATGGCTACACCTTC
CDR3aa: CASRTGQGYGYTF

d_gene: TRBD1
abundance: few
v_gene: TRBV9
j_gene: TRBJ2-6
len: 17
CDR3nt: TGTGCCAGCAGCTCGAGGGGACAGGACTCTGGGGCCAACGTCCTGACTTTC
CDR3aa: CASSSRGQDSGANVLTF

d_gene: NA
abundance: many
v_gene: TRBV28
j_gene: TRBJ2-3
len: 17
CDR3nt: TGTGCCAGCAGTTTGGGCTCCTCTACTATGTACACAGATACGCAGTATTTT
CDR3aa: CASSLGSSTMYTDTQYF

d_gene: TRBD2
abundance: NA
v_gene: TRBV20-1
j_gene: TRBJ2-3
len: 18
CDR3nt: TGCAGTGCTAGAGATAGGACTAGCGGGAGTCCCGGGTCGGATACGCAGTATTTT
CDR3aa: CSARDRTSGSPGSDTQYF

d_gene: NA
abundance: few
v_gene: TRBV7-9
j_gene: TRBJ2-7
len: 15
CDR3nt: TGTGCCAGCAGTTCCAGCGGGTCGTTTGTCTACGAGCAGTACTTC
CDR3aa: CASSSSGSFVYEQYF

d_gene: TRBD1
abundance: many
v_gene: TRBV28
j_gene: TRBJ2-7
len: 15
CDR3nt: TGTGCCAGCAGTTTACCGGGACAGGGGCCCTACGAGCAGTACTTC
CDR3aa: CASSLPGQGPYEQYF

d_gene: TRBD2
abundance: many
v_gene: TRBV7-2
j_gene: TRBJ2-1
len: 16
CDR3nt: TGTGCCAGCAGCTACACACTAGCGGGAGGTTTGGGTGAGCAGTTCTTC
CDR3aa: CASSYTLAGGLGEQFF

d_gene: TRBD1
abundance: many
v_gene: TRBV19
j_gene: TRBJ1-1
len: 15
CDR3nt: TGTGCCAGTAGTGTTGGGACAGGGGCCTTCACTGAAGCTTTCTTT
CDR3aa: CASSVGTGAFTEAFF

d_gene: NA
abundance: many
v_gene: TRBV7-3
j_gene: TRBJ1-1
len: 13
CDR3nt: TGTGCCAGCAGCTTAGCAGGGGCGGCGGAAGCTTTCTTT
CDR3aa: CASSLAGAAEAFF

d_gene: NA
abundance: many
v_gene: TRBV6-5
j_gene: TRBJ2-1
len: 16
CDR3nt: TGTGCCAGCAGTTACTCGGGGAACTACCCGAACAATGAGCAGTTCTTC
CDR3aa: CASSYSGNYPNNEQFF

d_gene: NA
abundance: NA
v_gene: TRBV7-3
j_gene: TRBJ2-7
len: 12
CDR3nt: TGTGCCAGCAGCCCTCGGAGCAGGGAGCAGTACTTC
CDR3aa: CASSPRSREQYF

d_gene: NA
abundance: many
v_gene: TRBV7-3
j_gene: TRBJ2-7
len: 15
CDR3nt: TGTGCCAGCAGCCCTAGGCACTCCCCTGCCTACGAGCAGTACTTC
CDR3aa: CASSPRHSPAYEQYF

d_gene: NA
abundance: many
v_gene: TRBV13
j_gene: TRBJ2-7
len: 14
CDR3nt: TGTGCCAGCAGCTTAGACCCGGCCGGTTACGAGCAGTACTTC
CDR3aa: CASSLDPAGYEQYF

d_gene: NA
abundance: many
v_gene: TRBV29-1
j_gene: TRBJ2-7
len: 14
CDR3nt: TGCAGCGGCGTCACAGGGACCATAACCTACGAGCAGTACTTC
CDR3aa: CSGVTGTITYEQYF